The 14 T cell receptor beta chains given below trace back to one sample, sequenced in a study of blood T cell repertoires in COVID-19. Repertoires were generated with immunoSEQ multiplex PCR, while TCRdb's copy carries only in-frame clones and drops some. Altogether a few hundred thousand clones are present, roughly 91% being singletons, with the ten largest covering approximately 1.2%. The material sequenced was PBMCs or T cells enriched from blood (not recorded which). The receptors come from a woman aged 18-29 years who had recovered from COVID-19.

The chain combines TRBV7-2 with TRBJ2-5; TRBD1 might be the D (5 bases). V dropped 5 bases and J dropped 5 bases, with 15 bases sitting between them. The CDR3 is 14 amino acids. The germline gives CDR1 SGHTA, CDR2 FQGNSA. CDR3 region: CASSLSWSGETQYF. The CDR3, as DNA: TGTGCCAGCAGCCTTAGTTGGTCAGGGGAGACCCAGTACTTC.

The chain carries TRBV5-6 and TRBJ2-1; D call uncertain. V was cut by 0 bases and J by 8 bases, with 12 bases left in between. The CDR3 has 14 amino acids. In germline, CDR1 is SGHDT, CDR2 YYEEEE. The CDR3 loop is CASSLVSTADEQFF. As DNA, the CDR3 is TGTGCCAGCAGCTTGGTCAGTACAGCCGATGAGCAGTTCTTC.

The gene calls are TRBV4-3 and TRBJ1-2; no firm D call. Germline V CDR1 and CDR2: LGHNA, YSLEER. CDR3 size: 17 residues. V lost 0 bases and J 0 bases, leaving 14 bases between the germline ends. CDR3 DNA sequence: TGCGCCAGCAGCCAAGATACGTTCTTGAGCCCTAACTATGGCTACACCTTC. It specifies CASSQDTFLSPNYGYTF.

This clone showed up just a few times. The V call is TRBV6-5, the J call TRBJ2-2; 7 bases fit TRBD1. The CDR3 has 14 residues. The V and J ends lost 7 bases and 3 bases, in that order; junction bases with no gene match: 5. Germline V lookup: CDR1 MNHEY, CDR2 SVGAGI. This chain's CDR3 is CASTQGEDTGELFF. In DNA, the CDR3 is TGTGCCAGCACCCAGGGGGAAGACACCGGGGAGCTGTTTTTT.

This chain links TRBV5-1 with TRBJ1-1; D gene unclear. This CDR3 region has 13 residues. Germline V gene data show CDR1 as SGHRS and CDR2 as YFSETQ. Trimming pared 0 bases from V and 6 bases from J, leaving 9 bases between. The CDR3 DNA reads TGCGCCAGCAGCTTGGCCTTCCTCTCTGAAGCTTTCTTT. Translated: CASSLAFLSEAFF.

The genes are TRBV5-4 and TRBJ2-1, with 8 bases aligning to TRBD2. Germline loops: CDR1 SGHNT, CDR2 YYREEE (reference sequence). V gave up 2 bases and J gave up 8 bases; unmatched junction bases: 3. The CDR3 runs 13 residues. CDR3 in amino acids: CASSFGGADEQFF. CDR3 bases: TGTGCCAGCAGCTTCGGGGGGGCGGATGAGCAGTTCTTC.

This chain connects TRBV18 to TRBJ2-5; perhaps TRBD1 as D (6 bases). The ends were cut back, 6 bases at V and 1 base at J, with 18 bases in the middle. Germline CDR1 reads KGHSH; CDR2 reads LQKENI. The CDR3 consists of 16 residues. The CDR3 here is CASSLPGQITQETQYF. The CDR3 bases are TGTGCCAGCTCGCTTCCGGGACAAATCACCCAAGAGACCCAGTACTTC.

The V and J genes are TRBV4-2 and TRBJ2-3, with TRBD2 identical over 12 bases. This CDR3 comprises 18 residues. Germline CDR1 and CDR2: LGHNA and YNFKEQ. After removal of 2 bases from V and 5 bases from J, the junction contained 11 bases not matched to a gene. The CDR3 region is CASSQPDLAGGPKDTQYF. The CDR3 DNA is TGTGCCAGCAGCCAACCAGACCTAGCGGGGGGGCCAAAAGATACGCAGTATTTT.

This rearrangement joins TRBV19 to TRBJ2-1, with a tentative D call TRBD1 (6 bases). This CDR3 contains 15 residues. CDR1 is LNHDA and CDR2 is SQIVND in the germline V gene (reference sequence). The V gene lost 3 bases and the J gene lost 9 bases, with 18 bases spanning the gap. The CDR3 region is CASSIGQKIGGEQFF. For the CDR3, the DNA is TGTGCCAGTAGTATCGGGCAGAAAATAGGGGGTGAGCAGTTCTTC.

This chain's CDR3 is CAWTSPPQGTQYF. The CDR3 DNA follows: TGTGCCTGGACCTCTCCACCTCAGGGGACGCAGTATTTT. V and J are TRBV30 and TRBJ2-3, with D maybe TRBD1 (6 bases). The CDR3 spans 13 residues. From germline, CDR1 is GTSNPN and CDR2 SVGIG (reference sequence). Trimming pared 4 bases from V and 9 bases from J, leaving 17 bases between.

The J gene is TRBJ1-3, the V gene TRBV3-1 (or the pseudogene TRBV3-2), with D perhaps TRBD1 (5 bases). Germline V gives CDR1 LGHDT, CDR2 YNNKEL (reference sequence). The CDR3 consists of 14 residues. V was trimmed by 6 bases and J by 0 bases, leaving 9 bases between them. CDR3 nucleotides: TGTGCCAGCAGGGATGACAGCTCTGGAAACACCATATATTTT. Protein product: CASRDDSSGNTIYF.

The V gene is TRBV4-1, the J gene TRBJ2-1; D is perhaps TRBD2 (7 bases). Germline V CDR1 and CDR2: MGHRA, YSYEKL. This CDR3 region has 14 residues. The V and J ends lost 0 bases and 7 bases respectively, with 10 bases between them. CDR3: CASSQERGANEQFF. The CDR3 DNA reads as TGCGCCAGCAGCCAAGAACGGGGGGCTAATGAGCAGTTCTTC.

The V and J genes are TRBV6-5 and TRBJ1-1, with 9 bases lining up with TRBD1. Germline CDR1 MNHEY, CDR2 SVGAGI. Trimming at V came to 5 bases and at J to 1 base, leaving 5 bases not matched to a gene. The length of the CDR3 is 15 residues. The CDR3 DNA follows: TGTGCCAGCAGTCTCTCGGGACAGGGGAACACTGAAGCTTTCTTT. Amino acids: CASSLSGQGNTEAFF.

The V call is TRBV6-5, the J call TRBJ2-7, with D perhaps TRBD2 (5 bases). In germline, CDR1 is MNHEY, CDR2 SVGAGI. The CDR3 is 13 residues long. V was clipped by 0 bases and J by 12 bases, with 15 bases between them. The CDR3 DNA reads as TGTGCCAGCAGTTACTCGGCGGACTCCCTTACGTACTTC. Amino acids: CASSYSADSLTYF.